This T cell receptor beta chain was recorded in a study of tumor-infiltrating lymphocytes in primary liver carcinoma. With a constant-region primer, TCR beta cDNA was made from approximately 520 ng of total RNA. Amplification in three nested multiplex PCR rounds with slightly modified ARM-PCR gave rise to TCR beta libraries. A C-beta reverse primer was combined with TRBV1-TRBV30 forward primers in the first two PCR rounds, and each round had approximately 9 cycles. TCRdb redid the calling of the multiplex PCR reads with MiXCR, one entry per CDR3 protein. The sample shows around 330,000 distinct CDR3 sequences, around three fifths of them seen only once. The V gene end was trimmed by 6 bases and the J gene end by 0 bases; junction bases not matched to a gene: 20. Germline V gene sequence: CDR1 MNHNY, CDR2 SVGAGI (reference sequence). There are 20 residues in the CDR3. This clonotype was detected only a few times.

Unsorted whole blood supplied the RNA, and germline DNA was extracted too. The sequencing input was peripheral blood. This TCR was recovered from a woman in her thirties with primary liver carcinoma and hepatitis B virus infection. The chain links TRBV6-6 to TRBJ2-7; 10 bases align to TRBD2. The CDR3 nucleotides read TGTGCCAGCAGGGGAATCAGCGGGGAGGGTCTAGCGGGGGACTCCTACGAGCAGTACTTC. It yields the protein CASRGISGEGLAGDSYEQYF.